The TCR beta chain under discussion was sequenced for a study of control samples from healthy donors and cancer patients. The germline V gene has CDR1 SQVTM and CDR2 ANQGSEA. The CDR3 is 12 amino acids. V lost 1 base to trimming and J lost 5 bases, with 8 bases between them. Measured with immunoSEQ multiplex PCR; TCRdb has only the in-frame clones, and not every one. The sample records roughly 450,000 clones, around 90% being singletons. Sequencing used PBMCs. The chain couples TRBV29-1 to TRBJ1-1; no firm D call. The clonotype originates from a man aged 35 to 55 with head and neck cancer. CDR3 coding DNA: TGCAGCGTTGAAGGGCGCGGAACTGAAGCTTTCTTT. Its translation is CSVEGRGTEAFF.